The 26 T cell receptor beta chains below all came from one sample that was sequenced in a study of blood T cell repertoires in COVID-19 (dated by TCRdb to 2018 to 2020). The method was the immunoSEQ multiplex PCR assay. Here the immuneACCESS table is served through TCRdb, limited to in-frame sequences with V and J called. Missing clones are a known gap in these copies; in checked studies unresolved V genes cover under half, and the rest lacks a known reason. The table for this sample lists approximately 330,000 clones; 88% of them were counted only once. The ten largest make up under 5% of the sample. The sequenced sample consisted of peripheral blood. The receptor source for this set is a woman in her 50s with active or convalescent COVID-19.

The chain employs TRBV13 and TRBJ2-6; D might be TRBD2 (5 bases). The CDR3 sequence is 17 residues long. CDR1 and CDR2 (germline): PRHDT, FYEKMQ (reference sequence). Trimming left V 3 bases short and J 2 bases short, with 14 bases between. The CDR3 is CASSFMLAGAGANVLTF. CDR3 in DNA: TGTGCCAGCAGCTTCATGCTAGCTGGGGCTGGGGCCAACGTCCTGACTTTC. The complete variable domain, with remaining parts taken from reference TRBV13 and TRBJ2-6, reads AAGVIQSPRHLIKEKRETATLKCYPIPRHDTVYWYQQGPGQDPQFLISFYEKMQSDKGSIPDRFSAQQFSDYHSELNMSSLELGDSALYFCASSFMLAGAGANVLTFGAGSRLTVL.

The chain couples TRBV5-8 to TRBJ2-7; no reliable D call. The CDR3 is 13 amino acids. Germline V gene sequence: CDR1 SGHTS, CDR2 YDEGEE. The germline V and J ends were trimmed by 0 bases and 3 bases, with 7 bases remaining between them. The CDR3 here is CASSLGTGYEQYF. CDR3 DNA: TGTGCCAGCAGCTTGGGTACGGGCTACGAGCAGTACTTC.

The chain links TRBV7-9 to TRBJ1-4; no clear D. The CDR3 sequence is 16 residues long. Germline values: CDR1 SEHNR, CDR2 FQNEAQ (reference sequence). V lost 1 base and J lost 8, with 17 bases in between. This CDR3 is CASSLVPGDTREKLFF. The CDR3 DNA reads TGTGCCAGCAGCTTAGTTCCGGGTGATACGCGGGAAAAACTGTTTTTT.

The chain is built from TRBV23-1 and TRBJ1-5; maybe TRBD1 (6 bases). TRBV23-1 is an open reading frame, and its role is uncertain. Trimming cost V 6 bases and J 9 bases, with 21 bases left between them. This CDR3 has 15 residues. The CDR3 DNA sequence: TGCGCCAGCAGCCCGGACAGCAGAAGGGGGAGGCCCCAGCATTTT. As protein: CASSPDSRRGRPQHF.

The chain links TRBV7-9 to TRBJ2-1; no clear D. The length of the CDR3 is 11 residues. Germline CDR1 SEHNR, CDR2 FQNEAQ (reference sequence). V gave up 6 bases and J gave up 15 bases, with 15 bases separating them. The CDR3 DNA reads as TGTGCCAGCAGTCGTAAGAGCGAACGGTTCTTC. It is translated as CASSRKSERFF.

The CDR3 loop is CASSRTGSHNEQFF. The CDR3 nucleotides are TGTGCCAGCAGCCGTACCGGGTCTCACAATGAGCAGTTCTTC. The chain employs TRBV7-9 and TRBJ2-1; D not resolved. CDR1 is SEHNR, CDR2 FQNEAQ, per germline (reference sequence). Trimming cost V 5 bases and J 5 bases, with 13 bases left between them. CDR3 length: 14 amino acids.

This clone was recorded only once. The chain links TRBV7-2 to TRBJ2-5; 13 bases fit TRBD2. From germline, CDR1 is SGHTA and CDR2 FQGNSA. The CDR3 is 17 residues long. Trimming took 1 base from V and 2 from J; bases not matched to a gene: 4. The CDR3 here is CASSLVTSGGSQETQYF. DNA for the CDR3: TGTGCCAGCAGCTTAGTGACTAGCGGGGGGTCTCAAGAGACCCAGTACTTC.

CDR3 sequence: CASRIEQTYGYTF. The DNA of the CDR3 is TGTGCCAGCAGAATTGAACAGACCTATGGCTACACCTTC. The chain has TRBV28 and TRBJ1-2; D remains unclear. Trimming left V 6 bases short and J 4 bases short, with 12 bases between. The CDR3 is 13 amino acids. Germline values: CDR1 MDHEN, CDR2 SYDVKM.

The chain carries TRBV10-3 and TRBJ2-3, with 8 bases identical to TRBD1. The CDR3 is 15 residues long. V lost 4 bases, J lost 4 bases, and 7 bases stayed unmatched. Germline CDR1 and CDR2: ENHRY and SYGVKD. CDR3 bases: TGTGCCATCAGTGCGGGCAGGGGGCAGGCAGATACGCAGTATTTT. Protein sequence: CAISAGRGQADTQYF.

V is TRBV7-3 and J is TRBJ1-1, with D unclear. The V end was cut by 4 bases, the J end by 0 bases, with 6 bases between. The V gene's germline CDR1 is SGHTA and CDR2 FQGTGA. The CDR3 consists of 13 residues. CDR3 sequence reads: CASSSGVNTEAFF. The CDR3 nucleotides read TGTGCCAGCAGCTCCGGGGTGAACACTGAAGCTTTCTTT.

The chain joins TRBV6-5 to TRBJ2-7, with TRBD2 identical over 14 bases. The CDR3 has 14 amino acids. V was pared by 8 bases and J by 2 bases, with 2 bases of the junction left unmatched. CDR1 MNHEY and CDR2 SVGAGI come from the germline V gene. Written as DNA, the CDR3 is TGTGCCAGCGGGGGACTAGCGGGAGCCTACGAGCAGTACTTC. Translating it yields CASGGLAGAYEQYF.

V is TRBV30 and J is TRBJ1-5, with 12 bases aligning to TRBD1. Unmatched junction bases numbered 11, after V lost 5 bases and J lost 9 bases. CDR3 size: 15 residues. CDR1 is GTSNPN, CDR2 SVGIG, per germline (reference sequence). CDR3 in amino acids: CAWGAGTGGAWPQHF. The DNA of the CDR3 is TGTGCCTGGGGGGCCGGGACAGGGGGCGCGTGGCCCCAGCATTTT.

The rearrangement uses TRBV6-2 or TRBV6-3 and TRBJ2-1; 9 bases are shared with TRBD2. This CDR3 is built from 16 residues. J lost 4 bases, V lost 6 bases, and 10 bases had no gene match. The germline V gene encodes CDR1 MNHEY and CDR2 SVGEGT. CDR3 sequence (DNA): TGTGCCAGCAGCTATCGGACTAGCGCTACGTACAATGAGCAGTTCTTC. Amino acids: CASSYRTSATYNEQFF.

The chain has TRBV6-6 and TRBJ1-6; tentative D call: TRBD1 (5 bases). This CDR3 has 14 residues. Germline V gives CDR1 MNHNY, CDR2 SVGAGI (reference sequence). Trimming pared 4 bases from V and 5 bases from J, leaving 9 bases between. CDR3 amino acids: CASSSGGDNSPLHF. In nucleotides, the CDR3 is TGTGCCAGCAGTTCGGGAGGGGATAATTCACCCCTCCACTTT.

The rearrangement uses TRBV19 and TRBJ2-1, with 7 bases that match TRBD1. Trimming removed 3 bases from V and 4 bases from J; junction bases left unmatched: 6. The CDR3 consists of 15 residues. Germline V lookup: CDR1 LNHDA, CDR2 SQIVND (reference sequence). As DNA, the CDR3 is TGTGCCAGTAGTATGGGGGACAGATTTTACAATGAGCAGTTCTTC. It translates to CASSMGDRFYNEQFF.

The chain carries TRBV30 and TRBJ2-7, with D possibly TRBD2 on 5 matching bases. The CDR3 is made up of 14 amino acids. V was pared by 0 bases and J by 3 bases, with 12 bases between. CDR1 is GTSNPN, CDR2 SVGIG, per germline (reference sequence). CDR3 sequence (DNA): TGTGCCTGGAGTGTATTTGGGAGCTACTACGAGCAGTACTTC. Its protein is CAWSVFGSYYEQYF.

The V and J genes are TRBV3-1 (or the pseudogene TRBV3-2) and TRBJ1-6, with D hard to call. Germline V gene sequence: CDR1 LGHDT, CDR2 YNNKEL (reference sequence). The V and J ends lost 4 bases and 10 bases respectively, with 14 bases between them. The CDR3 spans 14 residues. CDR3 in amino acids: CASSRGRVGSPLHF. Written as DNA, the CDR3 is TGTGCCAGCAGCCGTGGGAGGGTCGGGTCACCCCTCCACTTT.

The J gene is TRBJ1-6, the V gene TRBV7-2; 9 positions agree with TRBD1. The CDR3 consists of 15 residues. CDR1 SGHTA and CDR2 FQGNSA come from the germline V gene. V shed 8 bases and J 8 bases; nucleotides not matched to a gene: 10. CDR3 in amino acids: CASGSGDRVDSPLHF. Written as DNA, the CDR3 is TGTGCCAGCGGTTCGGGGGACAGGGTTGATTCACCCCTCCACTTT.

The genes are TRBV19 and TRBJ2-5; perhaps TRBD1 as D (6 bases). Trimming shortened V by 4 bases and J by 1 base, and 37 bases separated the two germline ends. CDR3 length: 23 residues. Germline V CDR1 and CDR2: LNHDA, SQIVND (reference sequence). The CDR3 bases are TGTGCCAGTAGTACACCCCTCTTCGCAACTGCCCGAAACAGGGAGAGGGTCCAAGAGACCCAGTACTTC. As protein: CASSTPLFATARNRERVQETQYF.

This chain uses TRBV6-6 with TRBJ1-5; D remains unclear. This CDR3 has 14 residues. From germline, CDR1 is MNHNY and CDR2 SVGAGI (reference sequence). V was clipped by 6 bases and J by 4 bases, with 13 bases between them. DNA for the CDR3: TGTGCCAGCAGCCCGACACCAGCTAATCAGCCCCAGCATTTT. It specifies CASSPTPANQPQHF.

The chain uses TRBV6-4 and TRBJ2-2; no reliable D call. Trimming removed 5 bases from V and 0 bases from J, with 10 bases in between. This CDR3 comprises 15 residues. From germline, CDR1 is MRHNA and CDR2 SNTAGT. DNA of the CDR3: TGTGCCAGCAGTCCGAGCCAAACGAACACCGGGGAGCTGTTTTTT. Protein product: CASSPSQTNTGELFF.

The chain has TRBV6-5 and TRBJ1-2, with TRBD1 as a possible D gene (5 bases). This CDR3 spans 14 amino acids. The V and J ends lost 4 bases and 8 bases respectively, with 17 bases between them. Germline CDR1 reads MNHEY; CDR2 reads SVGAGI. CDR3 nucleotide sequence: TGTGCCAGCAGTTTAAGCAGGCAGGGAGGCGGCTACACCTTC. It is translated as CASSLSRQGGGYTF.

The V gene is TRBV20-1, the J gene TRBJ1-1; weak D call: TRBD1 (6 bases). Germline V gene lookup returns CDR1 DFQATT and CDR2 SNEGSKA (reference sequence). This CDR3 is built from 11 residues. V dropped 3 bases and J dropped 10 bases, with 12 bases sitting between them. The CDR3 is CSARGHFRAFF. The CDR3 region has the DNA TGCAGTGCTAGGGGACACTTTAGAGCTTTCTTT.

This chain joins TRBV27 and TRBJ1-6, with 7 positions matching TRBD1. Trimming cost V 5 bases and J 10 bases; bases outside gene matches: 8. Germline CDR1 and CDR2: MNHEY and SMNVEV (reference sequence). The CDR3 length is 14 residues. The CDR3 DNA follows: TGTGCCAGCAGTATACAGGGGTCAGGATCACCCCTCCACTTT. This gives the protein CASSIQGSGSPLHF.

The sample holds one count of this clone. V and J are TRBV14 and TRBJ2-7, with a weak D call TRBD2 (6 bases). This CDR3 contains 15 residues. Germline assignment: CDR1 SGHDN and CDR2 FVKESK. Trimming pared 4 bases from V and 0 bases from J, leaving 13 bases between. The CDR3 spells CASSRQRATSYEQYF. The CDR3 coding sequence is TGTGCCAGCAGCCGTCAGCGGGCGACCTCCTACGAGCAGTACTTC.

J is TRBJ2-6 and V is TRBV12-5; D unclear. The CDR3 is made up of 16 amino acids. Trimming removed 2 bases from V and 2 bases from J, with 10 bases in between. The germline V gene has CDR1 LGHNT and CDR2 FRNRAP. The chain's CDR3 is CASGLNPGPGANVLTF. The CDR3 bases are TGTGCTAGTGGTTTGAACCCAGGCCCTGGGGCCAACGTCCTGACTTTC.